Following are 13 T cell receptor beta chains from one sample sequenced in a study of PD-L1 blockade in urothelial cancer. The protocol was immunoSEQ multiplex PCR, while the TCRdb copy is restricted to in-frame clones and leaves out a portion. The table shows around 79,000 clones, with around four fifths occurring only once. The sample's time point: pretreatment peripheral blood. This specimen consisted of PBMCs, obtained around atezolizumab (anti-PD-L1) treatment. The receptors come from a middle-aged man with urothelial cancer.

The J gene is TRBJ1-2, the V gene TRBV2, with D maybe TRBD1 (6 bases). Trimming cost V 6 bases and J 4 bases, with 9 bases left between them. The CDR3 length is 12 residues. Germline V gene lookup returns CDR1 SNHLY and CDR2 FYNNEI. The CDR3 bases are TGTGCCAGCAGGGGGGCAATCTATGGCTACACCTTC. This translates into CASRGAIYGYTF.

The V call is TRBV28, the J call TRBJ1-5, with a possible D match to TRBD1 (6 bases). Trimming removed 3 bases from V and 5 bases from J, with 11 bases in between. The CDR3 length is 14 residues. Germline V CDR1 and CDR2: MDHEN, SYDVKM. In DNA, the CDR3 is TGTGCCAGCAGTTTGGCAGGGGTAGATCAGCCCCAGCATTTT. As protein: CASSLAGVDQPQHF.

The V gene is TRBV4-1, the J gene TRBJ1-2; D not resolved. The CDR3 has 13 amino acids. Germline V gene lookup returns CDR1 MGHRA and CDR2 YSYEKL. V was cut by 4 bases and J by 8 bases, with 14 bases left in between. The CDR3 DNA follows: TGCGCCAGCAGCCGGTGGAGGCGGGAGGGCTACACCTTC. Translating it yields CASSRWRREGYTF.

The chain is built from TRBV6-5 and TRBJ2-7, with D unclear. The CDR3 has 14 residues. Germline lookup yields CDR1 MNHEY and CDR2 SVGAGI. The V and J ends lost 7 bases and 3 bases respectively, with 16 bases between them. CDR3 bases: TGTGCCAGCACCTACTCCCCCAGAAACTACGAGCAGTACTTC. Its protein product is CASTYSPRNYEQYF.

The rearrangement joins TRBV5-6 to TRBJ1-5; TRBD1 might be the D (6 bases). CDR1 is SGHDT, CDR2 YYEEEE, per germline. The V and J ends lost 0 bases and 14 bases respectively, with 12 bases between them. CDR3 length: 12 amino acids. This chain's CDR3 is CASSLGDNYEHF. In DNA form, the CDR3 reads TGTGCCAGCAGCTTGGGGGACAACTACGAGCATTTT.

The chain joins TRBV4-1 to TRBJ1-4; 7 bases are shared with TRBD1. Looked up from germline, CDR1 is MGHRA and CDR2 is YSYEKL. V gave up 6 bases and J gave up 4 bases; unmatched junction bases: 17. The CDR3 is 18 residues long. The CDR3 DNA reads TGCGCCAGCAGACCTCCGGGACAGAAGTCGAGGAGTAATGAAAAACTGTTTTTT. Encoded protein: CASRPPGQKSRSNEKLFF.

This rearrangement joins TRBV14 to TRBJ2-2; tentative D call: TRBD2 (6 bases). This CDR3 comprises 15 residues. Looked up from germline, CDR1 is SGHDN and CDR2 is FVKESK. V was pared by 2 bases and J by 4 bases, with 11 bases between. The CDR3 bases are TGTGCCAGCAGCCAACAGGCGGGACCCACCGGGGAGCTGTTTTTT. It yields the protein CASSQQAGPTGELFF. The whole variable domain, remainder taken from reference TRBV14 and TRBJ2-2, is EAGVTQFPSHSVIEKGQTVTLRCDPISGHDNLYWYRRVMGKEIKFLLHFVKESKQDESGMPNNRFLAERTGGTYSTLKVQPAELEDSGVYFCASSQQAGPTGELFFGEGSRLTVL.

The chain carries TRBV28 and TRBJ1-4; no definite D call. The V and J ends lost 4 bases and 0 bases respectively, with 9 bases between them. CDR1 and CDR2 (germline): MDHEN, SYDVKM. This CDR3 has 15 amino acids. CDR3 nucleotide sequence: TGTGCCAGCAGTTCCGCCGGGGCAACTAATGAAAAACTGTTTTTT. It encodes CASSSAGATNEKLFF.

The rearrangement joins TRBV7-2 to TRBJ2-7; 7 positions match TRBD1. The germline V gene has CDR1 SGHTA and CDR2 FQGNSA. The CDR3 covers 15 residues. V shed 5 bases and J 2 bases; nucleotides not matched to a gene: 9. The CDR3 is CASSVQGGAAYEQYF. CDR3 nucleotides: TGTGCCAGCAGCGTTCAAGGGGGCGCGGCCTACGAGCAGTACTTC.

The chain employs TRBV5-1 and TRBJ1-2; 9 nucleotides align to TRBD1. Germline CDR1 is SGHRS and CDR2 is YFSETQ. The CDR3 runs to 15 residues. The V gene end was trimmed by 6 bases and the J gene end by 4 bases; junction bases not matched to a gene: 10. CDR3 sequence (DNA): TGCGCCAGCAAAGAGGGGGACAGGGAAGGCTATGGCTACACCTTC. Its translation is CASKEGDREGYGYTF.

The genes are TRBV2 and TRBJ2-7; D remains ambiguous. V was pared by 7 bases and J by 3 bases, with 16 bases between. The V gene's germline CDR1 is SNHLY and CDR2 FYNNEI. The CDR3 has 14 amino acids. The CDR3 is CASKPIKSGYEQYF. The CDR3 DNA follows: TGTGCCAGCAAACCGATCAAGAGTGGCTACGAGCAGTACTTC.

The genes are TRBV19 and TRBJ1-1; the match to TRBD1 covers 8 bases. The junction had 4 bases not matched to a gene; V was cut back by 6 bases and J by 1 base. The CDR3 consists of 14 residues. Germline V CDR1 and CDR2: LNHDA, SQIVND (reference sequence). The CDR3 spells CASRQGAQNTEAFF. In nucleotides, the CDR3 is TGTGCCAGTAGGCAGGGGGCGCAGAACACTGAAGCTTTCTTT.

This rearrangement joins TRBV18 to TRBJ1-5; tentatively, D is TRBD1 (6 bases). V lost 3 bases, J lost 5 bases, and 14 bases lay in between. Germline CDR1 KGHSH, CDR2 LQKENI. The CDR3 runs 15 residues. CDR3 loop: CASSPRGLGDQPQHF. The CDR3 DNA reads as TGTGCCAGCTCACCCAGGGGATTGGGGGATCAGCCCCAGCATTTT. Combining the CDR3 with reference TRBV18 and TRBJ1-5 gives the whole variable domain NAGVMQNPRHLVRRRGQEARLRCSPMKGHSHVYWYRQLPEEGLKFMVYLQKENIIDESGMPKERFSAEFPKEGPSILRIQQVVRGDSAAYFCASSPRGLGDQPQHFGDGTRLSIL.